This paragraph reports one T cell receptor beta chain. Its target is not known. This entry comes from a study of post-analysis software for immune sequencing data. Broader study findings: Included in a set of five TRBV segments more frequent in patients than controls were TRBV5-6, TRBV5-1 and TRBV20-1. Significantly lower normalized Chao1 diversity was seen in multiple sclerosis patients than in controls. Pronounced co-clustering by F measure was evident among identically batched samples.

Unique molecular identifiers were carried by the TCR beta cDNA libraries. One entry per CDR3 protein, called by TCRdb with MiXCR from the PCR reads. Counted here are under 650,000 distinct CDR3 sequences, around 40% occurring once; the ten biggest clones make up approximately 1.7%. From germline, CDR1 is SQVTM and CDR2 ANQGSEA. This CDR3 has 13 amino acids. With 4 bases removed from V and 4 bases from J, the gap between germline ends came to 14 bases. The chain employs TRBV29-1 and TRBJ2-7; the D call may be TRBD1 or TRBD2 (5 bases each). Sequencing was done on a sample of blood. The TCR comes from a girl under 18 with multiple sclerosis. The CDR3 spells CSVVGTPGYEQYF. As DNA, the CDR3 is TGCAGCGTTGTCGGGACCCCTGGGTACGAGCAGTACTTC.